This TCR beta chain was observed in a study of neurological immune-mediated disorders. This clonotype was counted ten times or more. Germline CDR1 is DFQATT and CDR2 is SNEGSKA (reference sequence). V gave up 3 bases and J gave up 2 bases, with 14 bases separating them. The CDR3 has 14 residues. TCRdb itself ran the 5' RACE reads through MiXCR, one entry per CDR3 protein. The data contain roughly 50,000 distinct CDR3 sequences, roughly 25% of them singletons. This TCR derives from a woman between 65 and 79 years old in good health. The sequencing input was PBMCs. The chain employs TRBV20-1 and TRBJ2-7; TRBD1 is a possible D gene (6 bases). This CDR3 is CSASTMQGTYEQYF. The CDR3 bases are TGCAGTGCTAGCACCATGCAGGGGACCTACGAGCAGTACTTC.